This is a list of T cell receptor beta chains from one sample in a study of blood T cell repertoires in COVID-19. TCRdb's copy holds only in-frame clones and misses some; the assay was immunoSEQ multiplex PCR. This sample has approximately 77,000 clones; less than 85% occur once, and the top ten carry 16%. Sample: peripheral blood. These receptor sequences come from a man in his 70s with active or convalescent COVID-19. The CDR3 runs from the conserved cysteine through the conserved F or W. The D gene is left open where the match is weak. Clone size, where shown, is once, few, many, or a class for clones that have expanded.

d_call,v_call,clone_size,j_call,cdr3_aa,cdr3_nt
NA,TRBV9,NA,TRBJ2-5,CASSITGNQETQYF,TGTGCCAGCAGCATTACCGGGAACCAAGAGACCCAGTACTTC
TRBD1,TRBV30,NA,TRBJ1-6,CAWSVWTGGNSPLHF,TGTGCCTGGAGTGTCTGGACAGGAGGGAATTCACCCCTCCACTTT
TRBD2,TRBV6-5,NA,TRBJ2-3,CASPRGGSSDTQYF,TGTGCCAGCCCCCGGGGGGGCTCTTCAGATACGCAGTATTTT
TRBD2,TRBV2,NA,TRBJ2-5,CASSGLAGRPGETQYF,TGTGCCAGCAGCGGACTAGCGGGGCGGCCGGGGGAGACCCAGTACTTC
TRBD1,TRBV27,many,TRBJ1-2,CASRPGQGFGYGYTF,TGTGCCAGCAGGCCGGGACAGGGGTTTGGGTATGGCTACACCTTC
NA,TRBV4-1,NA,TRBJ2-3,CASSQVRGGATDTQYF,TGCGCCAGCAGCCAAGTACGTGGGGGGGCCACAGATACGCAGTATTTT
TRBD2,TRBV10-3,NA,TRBJ2-7,CAVSGASSSYEQYF,TGTGCCGTTAGCGGGGCCTCGAGCTCCTACGAGCAGTACTTC
NA,TRBV30,NA,TRBJ2-3,CAWKRVNTQYF,TGTGCCTGGAAAAGAGTCAATACGCAGTATTTT
NA,TRBV2,NA,TRBJ2-3,CASSEALSTDTQYF,TGTGCCAGCAGTGAAGCACTCAGCACAGATACGCAGTATTTT
NA,TRBV28,NA,TRBJ2-2,CASSSPVQNTGELFF,TGTGCCAGCAGTTCCCCAGTACAGAACACCGGGGAGCTGTTTTTT
NA,TRBV7-9,NA,TRBJ1-3,CASSLAAQPVVTGNTIYF,TGTGCCAGCAGCTTAGCGGCTCAGCCCGTGGTGACAGGAAACACCATATATTTT
TRBD1,TRBV15,NA,TRBJ1-2,CATSRTRQGTYGYTF,TGTGCCACCAGCAGAACCAGACAGGGGACGTATGGCTACACCTTC
NA,TRBV5-6,NA,TRBJ1-2,CASSFGGSSTYGYTF,TGTGCCAGCAGCTTCGGGGGATCTAGTACCTATGGCTACACCTTC
NA,TRBV5-4,NA,TRBJ2-7,CASSLRGSYEQYF,TGTGCCAGCAGCTTGCGCGGGTCCTACGAGCAGTACTTC
TRBD2,TRBV11-3,NA,TRBJ2-2,CASSRGLARTGELFF,TGTGCCAGCAGTCGTGGACTAGCCAGGACCGGGGAGCTGTTTTTT
NA,TRBV19,NA,TRBJ2-3,CASSDRDSVLPDTQYF,TGTGCCAGTAGTGACCGGGACTCTGTATTGCCAGATACGCAGTATTTT
TRBD1,TRBV11-2,NA,TRBJ2-5,CASSFTRTGGETQYF,TGTGCCAGCAGCTTTACCAGGACAGGTGGGGAGACCCAGTACTTC
NA,TRBV15,NA,TRBJ1-5,CATSPGGAAWWPQHF,TGTGCCACCAGTCCGGGAGGGGCCGCATGGTGGCCCCAGCATTTT
TRBD1,TRBV28,NA,TRBJ2-7,CASSLWDRDYEQYF,TGTGCCAGCAGTTTATGGGACAGGGACTACGAGCAGTACTTC
TRBD1,TRBV19,NA,TRBJ1-2,CASSIPPGQGHYGYTF,TGTGCCAGTAGTATCCCACCGGGACAGGGCCACTATGGCTACACCTTC
NA,TRBV5-5,NA,TRBJ1-2,CASSLYTFNYGYTF,TGTGCCAGCAGCTTGTACACCTTTAACTATGGCTACACCTTC
NA,TRBV11-2,NA,TRBJ2-2,CASSLGSSAAGELFF,TGTGCCAGCAGCTTAGGATCCTCTGCGGCCGGGGAGCTGTTTTTT
NA,TRBV29-1,NA,TRBJ2-1,CSVSGVSYNEQFF,TGCAGCGTCTCAGGTGTCTCCTACAATGAGCAGTTCTTC
NA,TRBV20-1,NA,TRBJ1-5,CSASSRVNQPQHF,TGCAGTGCTAGTTCGCGAGTCAATCAGCCCCAGCATTTT
NA,TRBV6-4,NA,TRBJ1-5,CASSPTDDQPQHF,TGTGCCAGCAGTCCCACAGATGATCAGCCCCAGCATTTT
TRBD1,TRBV7-2,NA,TRBJ1-4,CASSIDRGLEKLFF,TGTGCCAGCAGCATCGACAGGGGGCTAGAAAAACTGTTTTTT
TRBD1,TRBV12-3/TRBV12-4,NA,TRBJ1-5,CASSGTGNQPQHF,TGTGCCAGCAGTGGGACAGGGAATCAGCCCCAGCATTTT